The 32 T cell receptor beta chains given below trace back to one sample, sequenced in a study of cytomegalovirus exposure and HLA in healthy donors. Amplification used 60 Vbeta primers and 13 Jbeta primers. The method was immunoSEQ multiplex PCR; TCRdb's version includes in-frame clones alone and lacks a portion of them. The sample has 80,000 or so clones; 10% are singletons. Sequencing was carried out using PBMCs. The receptors originated from a man between 60 and 75 years old in good health and CMV-seropositive.

This clone was picked up one time. The chain joins TRBV6-1 to TRBJ2-2; 8 bases fit TRBD1. Losses at the gene ends were 7 bases for V and 3 bases for J; bases not matched to a gene: 4. CDR1 MNHNS and CDR2 SASEGT come from the germline V gene. The CDR3 spans 14 residues. The CDR3 DNA follows: TGTGCCAGCAAGAACAGGGGGGACACCGGGGAGCTGTTTTTT. It yields the protein CASKNRGDTGELFF.

This clone was seen a few times. V usage is TRBV27 and J usage is TRBJ1-1; no clear D. Germline loops: CDR1 MNHEY, CDR2 SMNVEV (reference sequence). Trimming took 4 bases from V and 5 from J, leaving 17 bases between them. The CDR3 totals 15 residues. DNA for the CDR3: TGTGCCAGCAGTTCCTCGGCATCCGAGGGAACTGAAGCTTTCTTT. Residues: CASSSSASEGTEAFF.

This clone was seen a handful of times. The chain uses TRBV9 and TRBJ1-4; no reliable D call. Trimming left V 3 bases short and J 1 base short, with 10 bases between. The length of the CDR3 is 15 residues. Germline V gene lookup returns CDR1 SGDLS and CDR2 YYNGEE. This chain's CDR3 is CASSAGRGTNEKLFF. The CDR3 DNA follows: TGTGCCAGCAGCGCAGGACGGGGAACTAATGAAAAACTGTTTTTT.

For the CDR3, the DNA is TGTGCCACCTACGGGACAGAAAATCGCAATGAGCAGTTCTTC. It encodes CATYGTENRNEQFF. The genes are TRBV7-9 and TRBJ2-1; 7 bases agree with TRBD1. V gave up 10 bases and J gave up 6 bases; unmatched junction bases: 12. The germline V gene has CDR1 SEHNR and CDR2 FQNEAQ (reference sequence). This CDR3 spans 14 amino acids.

This chain joins TRBV1 and TRBJ1-3. TRBV1 is shown as a pseudogene. The CDR3 is 14 amino acids. CDR3 in DNA: TGCACCAGCATCCCAGGGACTCGGCGGAACACCATATATTTT. Translated, it gives CTSIPGTRRNTIYF.

This clone was seen once. J is TRBJ2-7 and V is TRBV7-8; TRBD2 matches at 8 bases. Germline assignment: CDR1 SGHVS and CDR2 FQNEAQ. The CDR3 consists of 18 residues. Trimming took 5 bases from V and 2 from J; bases not matched to a gene: 17. Here the CDR3 reads CASSLRPRRSGGTYEQYV. As DNA, the CDR3 is TGTGCCAGCAGCCTAAGGCCCCGGAGGAGCGGGGGTACCTACGAGCAGTACGTC.

V usage is TRBV10-2 and J usage is TRBJ1-5; D is possibly TRBD1 (5 bases). Between the trimmed V and J ends, which lost 3 bases and 0 bases, there was a span of 9 bases. Germline CDR1 reads WSHSY; CDR2 reads SAAADI. The CDR3 contains 15 residues. CDR3 in amino acids: CASSESGGSNQPQHF. CDR3 in DNA: TGCGCCAGCAGTGAATCCGGGGGTAGCAATCAGCCCCAGCATTTT.

The genes are TRBV19 and TRBJ1-4; 8 bases are a match to TRBD1. Looked up from germline, CDR1 is LNHDA and CDR2 is SQIVND (reference sequence). The CDR3 extends over 14 amino acids. The trim removed 6 bases at V and 5 bases at J, leaving 5 bases unmatched. This CDR3 is CASRKGTGNEKLFF. The CDR3, as DNA: TGTGCCAGTAGAAAAGGGACAGGCAATGAAAAACTGTTTTTT.

V is TRBV7-9 and J is TRBJ2-1; the D gene is possibly TRBD2 (5 bases). The CDR3 spans 15 residues. V was cut by 5 bases and J by 5 bases, with 16 bases left in between. Looked up from germline, CDR1 is SEHNR and CDR2 is FQNEAQ (reference sequence). The CDR3 sequence: CASSPRVGMDNEQFF. CDR3 in DNA: TGTGCCAGCAGCCCGAGGGTAGGGATGGACAATGAGCAGTTCTTC.

This chain links TRBV28 with TRBJ2-7; D is ambiguous. The V gene lost 6 bases and the J gene lost 3 bases, with 6 bases spanning the gap. This CDR3 is 11 amino acids long. Germline CDR1 and CDR2: MDHEN and SYDVKM. This CDR3 reads CASSSFYEQYF. The CDR3 coding sequence is TGTGCCAGCAGCTCGTTCTACGAGCAGTACTTC.

As concerns this clone: The germline gene is not matched at one end of the junction; a read error may be the cause. The V gene is TRBV7-7, the J gene TRBJ2-5; the match to TRBD1 covers 11 bases. The germline gives CDR1 SSHAT, CDR2 FNYEAQ (reference sequence). This CDR3 region has 16 residues. In DNA, the CDR3 is TGTGCTAGCAGCTTGGGGGGACAGGGGGGCCAAGAGACCCAGTACTTC. Its translation is CASSLGGQGGQETQYF.

The chain carries TRBV4-2 and TRBJ2-5; TRBD2 might be the D (6 bases). The DNA matches TRBJ2-7 better at its end, which makes the J call doubtful. The CDR3 extends over 14 amino acids. Germline CDR1 reads LGHNA; CDR2 reads YNFKEQ. CDR3 region: CASSQVGRTTEQYF. DNA of the CDR3: TGTGCCAGCAGCCAAGTTGGGAGGACCACCGAGCAGTACTTC.

The table lists this clone with a few counts. The chain recombines TRBV4-1 with TRBJ1-4, with TRBD1 matching 8 bases. J gave up 3 bases and V 7 bases, and 4 bases lay outside the gene matches. In germline, CDR1 is MGHRA, CDR2 YSYEKL. The CDR3 covers 14 residues. The CDR3 loop reads CASTSGGPNEKLFF. The CDR3 DNA reads as TGCGCCAGCACCTCAGGGGGCCCTAATGAAAAACTGTTTTTT.

This clone was observed a handful of times. The CDR3 nucleotides are TGTGCCAGTAGTATCGGACAGGGCGCCACTGAAGCTTTCTTT. This codes for CASSIGQGATEAFF. This chain uses TRBV19 with TRBJ1-1, with TRBD1 matching over 8 bases. CDR3 length: 14 residues. After removal of 3 bases from V and 4 bases from J, the junction contained 4 bases not matched to a gene. Germline V lookup: CDR1 LNHDA, CDR2 SQIVND (reference sequence).

V gene TRBV19 combines with J gene TRBJ2-3; tentative D call: TRBD2 (6 bases). The CDR3 sequence is 14 residues long. Trimming took off 7 bases at V and 7 bases at J, with 18 bases between the two ends. Germline-derived CDR1 and CDR2 are LNHDA and SQIVND (reference sequence). The CDR3 sequence: CASTPGWGRNTQYF. Here the CDR3 DNA reads TGTGCCAGTACCCCCGGGTGGGGGAGGAATACGCAGTATTTT.

This clone was detected a few times. The rearrangement links TRBV19 to TRBJ1-2; 7 nucleotides line up with TRBD1. The CDR3 length is 16 residues. Germline CDR1 LNHDA, CDR2 SQIVND (reference sequence). With V trimmed by 5 bases and J by 4 bases, 13 bases remained unmatched. This chain's CDR3 is CASSPKRGPPGYGYTF. The CDR3 DNA reads TGTGCCAGTAGTCCCAAAAGGGGGCCCCCAGGCTATGGCTACACCTTC.

This clone was found a few times. The chain is built from TRBV7-6 and TRBJ2-7; D is unresolved. CDR3 length equals 15 residues. CDR1 and CDR2 (germline): SGHVS, FNYEAQ. With 5 bases removed from V and 0 bases from J, the gap between germline ends came to 14 bases. CDR3 coding DNA: TGTGCCAGCAGCCCCCCTGGCCTTGCCTCCTACGAGCAGTACTTC. It translates to CASSPPGLASYEQYF.

The rearrangement links TRBV2 to TRBJ1-5, with TRBD1 matching over 8 bases. This CDR3 is 14 amino acids long. Trimming cost V 5 bases and J 6 bases; bases outside gene matches: 6. Per germline, CDR1 SNHLY and CDR2 FYNNEI. The CDR3 region has the DNA TGTGCCAGCAGTTCGGACAGGGAGCCTCAGCCCCAGCATTTT. Residues: CASSSDREPQPQHF.

The table lists this clone with a few counts. The gene calls are TRBV27 and TRBJ1-1, with 7 bases lining up with TRBD1. Germline trimming cut 4 bases from V and 3 bases from J; bases unmatched to any gene: 8. The CDR3 contains 15 residues. In germline, CDR1 is MNHEY, CDR2 SMNVEV (reference sequence). This CDR3 reads CASSSPRDSYTEAFF. In nucleotides, the CDR3 is TGTGCCAGCAGTTCTCCCCGGGACAGCTACACTGAAGCTTTCTTT.

This clone was observed a handful of times. CDR3 loop: CASSLNGGKGGEQFF. Here the CDR3 DNA reads TGTGCCAGCAGCTTAAACGGGGGGAAAGGTGGAGAGCAGTTCTTC. V usage is TRBV7-2 and J usage is TRBJ2-1; 7 bases line up with TRBD2. The V and J ends lost 2 bases and 10 bases, in that order; junction bases with no gene match: 11. The CDR3 covers 15 residues. From germline, CDR1 is SGHTA and CDR2 FQGNSA.

This clone has just a few counts. The CDR3 coding sequence is TGTGCCAGCTCACTGAGCAGGGGACCCGAGAACAATGAGCAGTTCTTC. The encoded protein is CASSLSRGPENNEQFF. This rearrangement joins TRBV18 to TRBJ2-1, with D perhaps matching TRBD1 (6 bases). CDR3 length: 16 residues. Germline CDR1 KGHSH, CDR2 LQKENI. Deletions cut 4 bases from V and 5 bases from J, with 18 bases between. The variable domain in full, completed from reference TRBV18 and TRBJ2-1, reads NAGVMQNPRHLVRRRGQEARLRCSPMKGHSHVYWYRQLPEEGLKFMVYLQKENIIDESGMPKERFSAEFPKEGPSILRIQQVVRGDSAAYFCASSLSRGPENNEQFFGPGTRLTVL.

This clone was detected only a few times. The V call is TRBV10-3, the J call TRBJ2-3; D is possibly TRBD2 (6 bases). Germline V gives CDR1 ENHRY, CDR2 SYGVKD. The CDR3 has 15 amino acids. V was cut by 8 bases and J by 0 bases, with 15 bases left in between. CDR3 residues: CAIGDLWGSTDTQYF. Written as DNA, the CDR3 is TGTGCCATCGGGGACTTATGGGGTAGCACAGATACGCAGTATTTT.

The chain uses TRBV2 and TRBJ2-7; 7 bases fit TRBD1. The CDR3 runs to 13 residues. V trimming: 5 bases; J trimming: 0 bases; junction bases outside the gene matches: 1. Per the germline V gene, CDR1 is SNHLY and CDR2 is FYNNEI. The chain's CDR3 is CASSWTGSYEQYV. CDR3 nucleotide sequence: TGTGCCAGCAGTTGGACAGGCTCCTACGAGCAGTACGTC.

The chain employs TRBV6-6 and TRBJ2-1; D is unclear. The germline gives CDR1 MNHNY, CDR2 SVGAGI (reference sequence). V gave up 7 bases and J gave up 7 bases, with 11 bases separating them. The CDR3 consists of 12 residues. The CDR3 DNA sequence: TGTGCCAGCAACGACTGGATGAATGAGCAGTTCTTC. Its protein product is CASNDWMNEQFF.

V and J are TRBV4-2 and TRBJ2-5; D is unresolved. The CDR3 runs to 12 residues. Germline values: CDR1 LGHNA, CDR2 YNFKEQ. Trimming left V 1 base short and J 4 bases short, with 4 bases between. The CDR3 DNA sequence: TGTGCCAGCAGCCAAGCAGGAGAGACCCAGTACTTC. Encoded protein: CASSQAGETQYF.

This clone was recorded a few times. This specimen includes other DNA sequences encoding the same CDR3. CDR3 nucleotides: TGTGCCAGCAGCGTAGGGCTAGCGGGTTCCTACGAGCAGTACTTC. It is translated as CASSVGLAGSYEQYF. The genes are TRBV9 and TRBJ2-7; TRBD2 matches at 8 bases. Germline V gene sequence: CDR1 SGDLS, CDR2 YYNGEE. The CDR3 runs 15 residues. J was trimmed by 1 base and V by 0 bases; bases with no gene match: 3.

The V and J genes are TRBV6-6 and TRBJ1-5; no clear D. The germline gives CDR1 MNHNY, CDR2 SVGAGI (reference sequence). The CDR3 contains 15 residues. Between the trimmed V and J ends, which lost 0 bases and 3 bases, there was a span of 9 bases. CDR3 DNA sequence: TGTGCCAGCAGTTACTCTTTGCAGTACAATCAGCCCCAGCATTTT. It codes for CASSYSLQYNQPQHF.

This clone has just a few counts. The V call is TRBV25-1, the J call TRBJ2-7; 10 nucleotides align to TRBD2. Germline V gene data show CDR1 as MGHDK and CDR2 as SYGVNS. This CDR3 is built from 13 residues. Trimming took 5 bases from V and 6 from J; bases not matched to a gene: 4. The chain's CDR3 is CASSPSGGVEQYV. The CDR3 bases are TGTGCCAGCAGTCCTAGCGGGGGAGTCGAGCAGTACGTC.

In this sample, this clone turned up a few times. The rearrangement joins TRBV7-8 to TRBJ1-4, with D possibly TRBD1 on 5 matching bases. V was trimmed by 4 bases and J by 5 bases, leaving 14 bases between them. Germline-derived CDR1 and CDR2 are SGHVS and FQNEAQ. This CDR3 region has 15 residues. CDR3 bases: TGTGCCAGCAGCTCTGGGACGGGGGGAAATGAAAAACTGTTTTTT. It yields the protein CASSSGTGGNEKLFF.

The chain employs TRBV4-1 and TRBJ2-5, with 11 bases fitting TRBD2. The CDR3 extends over 14 amino acids. Germline lookup yields CDR1 MGHRA and CDR2 YSYEKL. V was pared by 4 bases and J by 4 bases, with 2 bases of the junction left unmatched. The CDR3 loop reads CASSLAGGTETQYF. CDR3 in DNA: TGCGCCAGCAGCCTAGCGGGGGGGACAGAGACCCAGTACTTC.

This rearrangement joins TRBV30 to TRBJ2-1, with TRBD2 identical over 9 bases. Trimming took 0 bases from V and 10 from J; bases not matched to a gene: 10. CDR1 GTSNPN and CDR2 SVGIG come from the germline V gene (reference sequence). CDR3 size: 15 residues. CDR3 in amino acids: CAWSVALAGNAEQFF. Written as DNA, the CDR3 is TGTGCCTGGAGTGTAGCTCTAGCGGGGAACGCAGAGCAGTTCTTC.

This clone showed up just a few times. The rearrangement joins TRBV5-4 to TRBJ2-5; 11 bases line up with TRBD2. Germline V CDR1 and CDR2: SGHNT, YYREEE (reference sequence). The CDR3 sequence is 15 residues long. Losses at the gene ends were 1 base for V and 5 bases for J; bases not matched to a gene: 4. The CDR3 region is CASSLLAGGRETQYF. The CDR3 nucleotides read TGTGCCAGCAGCTTGTTAGCGGGGGGGCGGGAGACCCAGTACTTC.